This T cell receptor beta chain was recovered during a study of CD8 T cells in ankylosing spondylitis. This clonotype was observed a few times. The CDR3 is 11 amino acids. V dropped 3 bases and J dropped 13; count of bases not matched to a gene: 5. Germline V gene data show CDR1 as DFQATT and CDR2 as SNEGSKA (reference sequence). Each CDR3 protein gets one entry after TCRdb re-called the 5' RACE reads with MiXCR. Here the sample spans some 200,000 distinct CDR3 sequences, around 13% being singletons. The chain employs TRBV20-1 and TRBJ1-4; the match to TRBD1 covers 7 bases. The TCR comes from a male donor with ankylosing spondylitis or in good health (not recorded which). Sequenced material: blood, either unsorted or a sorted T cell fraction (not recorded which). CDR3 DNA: TGCAGTGCTAGGGGGCAGGGGGGACTGTTTTTT. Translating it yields CSARGQGGLFF.